What follows are 25 T cell receptor beta chains derived from one specimen sequenced in a study of CD8 T cells in ankylosing spondylitis. TCRdb ran MiXCR on the 5' RACE reads and lists one entry per CDR3 protein. The sample consists of 150,000 to 200,000 distinct CDR3 sequences, around 19% of them appearing once. The sequenced sample was blood, either unsorted or a sorted T cell fraction (not recorded which). The source of these receptors is a male donor with ankylosing spondylitis or in good health (not recorded which).

This clonotype was recorded a few times. The rearrangement links TRBV6-1 to TRBJ1-2; 10 bases match TRBD1. With 9 bases clipped from V and 6 bases from J, the junction kept 7 bases outside the gene matches. The length of the CDR3 is 13 residues. The germline V gene has CDR1 MNHNS and CDR2 SASEGT. CDR3 in amino acids: CASTGGTGDGYTF. For the CDR3, the DNA is TGTGCCAGTACCGGCGGGACAGGGGATGGCTACACCTTC.

This sequence joins TRBV3-1 and TRBJ2-7, with D possibly called TRBD1 or TRBD2 (5 bases each). The CDR3 loop spans 12 amino acids. The V gene lost 8 bases and the J gene lost 2 bases, with 10 bases spanning the gap. Germline V gives CDR1 LGHDT, CDR2 YNNKEL (reference sequence). The chain's CDR3 is CASGTLAYEQYF. CDR3 DNA: TGTGCCAGCGGGACGTTGGCCTACGAGCAGTACTTC.

The sample holds a few counts of this clonotype. This chain links TRBV10-3 with TRBJ2-1; the D gene is possibly TRBD2 (5 bases). Looked up from germline, CDR1 is ENHRY and CDR2 is SYGVKD. The CDR3 extends over 15 amino acids. V gave up 3 bases and J gave up 1 base, with 10 bases separating them. In DNA form, the CDR3 reads TGTGCCATCAGTGAACGGGAAAGGTCCTACAATGAGCAGTTCTTC. As protein: CAISERERSYNEQFF.

This CDR3 reads CASSYHMTGGTYEQYF. The CDR3, as DNA: TGTGCCAGCAGTTACCATATGACAGGGGGCACCTACGAGCAGTACTTC. The chain uses TRBV6-5 and TRBJ2-7; 10 bases are shared with TRBD1. This CDR3 has 16 amino acids. V lost 2 bases and J lost 2; bases outside the gene matches: 6. CDR1 is MNHEY and CDR2 is SVGAGI in the germline V gene.

This clonotype was observed many times. The genes are TRBV29-1 and TRBJ2-1, with a tentative D call TRBD2 (5 bases). Trimming took 7 bases from V and 5 from J, leaving 21 bases between them. CDR1 and CDR2 (germline): SQVTM, ANQGSEA. CDR3 size: 15 residues. CDR3 coding DNA: TGCAGCGCCAGCGGAGCGCGCTCAGGTAACAATGAGCAGTTCTTC. Amino acid sequence: CSASGARSGNNEQFF.

This clonotype was recorded at least ten times. The chain carries TRBV29-1 and TRBJ2-1; no firm D call. The length of the CDR3 is 10 residues. V lost 5 bases, J lost 7 bases, and 6 bases lay in between. CDR1 is SQVTM and CDR2 is ANQGSEA in the germline V gene. In nucleotides, the CDR3 is TGCAGCGTTCTGTTAAATGAGCAGTTCTTC. It translates to CSVLLNEQFF.

The chain recombines TRBV18 with TRBJ1-1; a weak D match, TRBD1 (6 bases). There are 14 residues in the CDR3. Germline lookup yields CDR1 KGHSH and CDR2 LQKENI. V lost 5 bases, J lost 0 bases, and 10 bases lay in between. The CDR3 nucleotides are TGTGCCAGCTCATTCGGACAGATGAACACTGAAGCTTTCTTT. The encoded protein is CASSFGQMNTEAFF.

This clonotype has a count of ten or more. The CDR3 DNA reads as TGCAGCGTTGTATCCGGGATTGAGACCCAGTACTTC. Encoded protein: CSVVSGIETQYF. This chain links TRBV29-1 with TRBJ2-5, with D maybe TRBD2 (5 bases). The CDR3 covers 12 residues. The germline gives CDR1 SQVTM, CDR2 ANQGSEA. Trimming shortened V by 4 bases and J by 5 bases, and 11 bases separated the two germline ends.

This clonotype was counted only a few times. V and J are TRBV7-9 and TRBJ1-4, with a tentative D call TRBD1 (5 bases). Germline CDR1 SEHNR, CDR2 FQNEAQ (reference sequence). The CDR3 totals 14 residues. V was cut by 6 bases and J by 0 bases, with 8 bases left in between. This CDR3 is CASSRGATNEKLFF. In nucleotides, the CDR3 is TGTGCCAGCAGTAGAGGGGCAACTAATGAAAAACTGTTTTTT.

This clonotype was found many times. V gene TRBV5-1 combines with J gene TRBJ1-3, with TRBD1 identical over 7 bases. V trimming: 3 bases; J trimming: 0 bases; junction bases outside the gene matches: 0. This CDR3 comprises 14 residues. Germline V gene sequence: CDR1 SGHRS, CDR2 YFSETQ. CDR3 sequence: CASSSGGSGNTIYF. In DNA form, the CDR3 reads TGCGCCAGCAGCTCAGGGGGCTCTGGAAACACCATATATTTT.

The chain uses TRBV6-2 or TRBV6-3 and TRBJ2-5, with D maybe TRBD1 (6 bases). Trimming removed 7 bases from V and 9 bases from J, with 18 bases in between. There are 13 residues in the CDR3. Germline V gene sequence: CDR1 MNHEY, CDR2 SVGEGT. CDR3 protein: CASNHGTSVAQYF. The DNA of the CDR3 is TGTGCCAGCAACCACGGGACATCGGTGGCCCAGTACTTC.

The table lists this clonotype with many counts. The rearrangement joins TRBV28 to TRBJ2-2, with 7 bases fitting TRBD1. The germline V gene encodes CDR1 MDHEN and CDR2 SYDVKM. The ends lost 6 bases at V and 4 bases at J; junction bases unmatched: 11. The CDR3 spans 16 residues. CDR3 region: CASRQTGDTLTGELFF. CDR3 nucleotides: TGTGCCAGCAGACAAACAGGGGACACTCTCACCGGGGAGCTGTTTTTT.

This clonotype was observed a handful of times. The V and J genes are TRBV24-1 and TRBJ2-7; D might be TRBD2 (5 bases). V lost 0 bases to trimming and J lost 4 bases, with 6 bases between them. Germline V gene data show CDR1 as KGHDR and CDR2 as SFDVKD. The CDR3 has 13 residues. CDR3 residues: CATSDLRGYEQYF. CDR3 coding DNA: TGTGCCACCAGTGATTTGCGGGGTTACGAGCAGTACTTC.

This clonotype has more than one count but fewer than ten. CDR3 sequence reads: CATSRDKARGSSTDTQYF. The CDR3 DNA sequence: TGTGCCACCAGCAGAGATAAGGCGAGGGGATCTAGCACAGATACGCAGTATTTT. J is TRBJ2-3 and V is TRBV15; either TRBD1 or TRBD2 may fit D (5 bases each). The CDR3 is 18 residues long. Germline V gene data show CDR1 as LNHNV and CDR2 as YYDKDF (reference sequence). The V gene lost 0 bases and the J gene lost 0 bases, with 16 bases spanning the gap. Drawing the rest from reference TRBV15 and TRBJ2-3, the complete variable domain is DAMVIQNPRYQVTQFGKPVTLSCSQTLNHNVMYWYQQKSSQAPKLLFHYYDKDFNNEADTPDNFQSRRPNTSFCFLDIRSPGLGDTAMYLCATSRDKARGSSTDTQYFGPGTRLTVL.

This clonotype was counted ten times or more. The rearrangement links TRBV29-1 to TRBJ2-3, with a weak D call TRBD2 (5 bases). V lost 6 bases and J 6 bases, leaving 10 bases between the germline ends. The V gene's germline CDR1 is SQVTM and CDR2 ANQGSEA. This CDR3 spans 11 amino acids. The CDR3 region has the DNA TGCAGCGTAGCGGACGGGGATACGCAGTATTTT. Translation: CSVADGDTQYF.

This clonotype was seen ten or more times. This chain connects TRBV3-1 to TRBJ1-3; no reliable D call. This CDR3 region has 13 residues. Germline assignment: CDR1 LGHDT and CDR2 YNNKEL (reference sequence). V dropped 4 bases and J dropped 2 bases, with 6 bases sitting between them. CDR3 loop: CASSLRTGNTIYF. Here the CDR3 DNA reads TGTGCCAGCAGCCTTCGAACTGGAAACACCATATATTTT. Variable domain in full (rest from reference TRBV3-1 and TRBJ1-3): DTAVSQTPKYLVTQMGNDKSIKCEQNLGHDTMYWYKQDSKKFLKIMFSYNNKELIINETVPNRFSPKSPDKAHLNLHINSLELGDSAVYFCASSLRTGNTIYFGEGSWLTVV.

This clonotype was found many times. The rearrangement links TRBV12-3 or TRBV12-4 to TRBJ1-4; possible D gene TRBD1, 5 bases. V dropped 5 bases and J dropped 7 bases, with 11 bases sitting between them. CDR3 length: 13 residues. The CDR3 DNA is TGTGCCAGCAGTCTGTGGGACGGTGAAAAACTGTTTTTT. Translation gives CASSLWDGEKLFF.

The table lists this clonotype with many counts. The J gene is TRBJ2-7, the V gene TRBV5-4, with TRBD1 identical over 7 bases. Unmatched junction bases numbered 6, after V lost 3 bases and J lost 3 bases. CDR1 and CDR2 from the germline V gene are SGHNT and YYREEE (reference sequence). The CDR3 spans 14 residues. In DNA, the CDR3 is TGTGCCAGCAGCTCCACAGGGGAAAACTACGAGCAGTACTTC. Protein product: CASSSTGENYEQYF.

The rearrangement links TRBV19 to TRBJ2-7; perhaps TRBD1 as D (7 bases). V lost 7 bases and J 6 bases, leaving 16 bases between the germline ends. Germline V CDR1 and CDR2: LNHDA, SQIVND (reference sequence). The CDR3 extends over 13 amino acids. Here the CDR3 reads CASIHPQGGEQYF. As DNA, the CDR3 is TGTGCCAGTATTCATCCGCAGGGGGGCGAGCAGTACTTC.

The rearrangement joins TRBV3-1 to TRBJ2-2; unclear D gene. CDR3 size: 17 residues. Germline-derived CDR1 and CDR2 are LGHDT and YNNKEL (reference sequence). Trimming shortened V by 0 bases and J by 2 bases, and 13 bases separated the two germline ends. The CDR3 sequence: CASSQDRISFNTGELFF. The CDR3 DNA reads TGTGCCAGCAGCCAAGACCGGATCAGCTTCAACACCGGGGAGCTGTTTTTT. The whole variable domain, remainder taken from reference TRBV3-1 and TRBJ2-2, is DTAVSQTPKYLVTQMGNDKSIKCEQNLGHDTMYWYKQDSKKFLKIMFSYNNKELIINETVPNRFSPKSPDKAHLNLHINSLELGDSAVYFCASSQDRISFNTGELFFGEGSRLTVL.

In this sample, this clonotype turned up a few times. The rearrangement joins TRBV20-1 to TRBJ2-4, with 7 positions matching TRBD1. The germline gives CDR1 DFQATT, CDR2 SNEGSKA (reference sequence). CDR3 length equals 15 residues. V lost 7 bases, J lost 0 bases, and 9 bases stayed unmatched. This CDR3 reads CSDRPTGSAKNIQYF. The CDR3 bases are TGCAGTGATCGACCGACAGGGTCAGCCAAAAACATTCAGTACTTC.

This clonotype was seen at least ten times. V usage is TRBV5-1 and J usage is TRBJ2-3, with 7 positions matching TRBD2. Germline values: CDR1 SGHRS, CDR2 YFSETQ. The J segment lost 3 bases and the V segment lost 0 bases, leaving 1 base of the junction unmatched. The CDR3 spans 14 residues. In DNA, the CDR3 is TGCGCCAGCAGCTTGGGGCGGGAGACAGATACGCAGTATTTT. It encodes CASSLGRETDTQYF.

The sample holds a few counts of this clonotype. The rearrangement uses TRBV11-2 and TRBJ2-7; D is unresolved. Trimming shortened V by 5 bases and J by 3 bases, and 20 bases separated the two germline ends. Germline lookup yields CDR1 SGHAT and CDR2 FQNNGV. This CDR3 comprises 16 residues. CDR3 in amino acids: CASSPNRAIRRYEQYF. The CDR3 region has the DNA TGTGCCAGCAGCCCCAACCGGGCAATCCGTCGCTACGAGCAGTACTTC.

Ten or more counts support this clonotype. The J gene is TRBJ2-2, the V gene TRBV11-1; 12 nucleotides match TRBD2. This CDR3 is built from 19 residues. Trimming cost V 5 bases and J 1 base; bases outside gene matches: 11. Germline values: CDR1 SGHAT, CDR2 FQDESV (reference sequence). The chain's CDR3 is CASSPRLAGGPRNTGELFF. The CDR3 coding sequence is TGTGCCAGCAGCCCACGGCTAGCGGGAGGGCCGAGGAACACCGGGGAGCTGTTTTTT. The entire variable domain, with the rest obtained from reference TRBV11-1 and TRBJ2-2, is as follows: EAEVAQSPRYKITEKSQAVAFWCDPISGHATLYWYRQILGQGPELLVQFQDESVVDDSQLPKDRFSAERLKGVDSTLKIQPAELGDSAMYLCASSPRLAGGPRNTGELFFGEGSRLTVL.

To note about this clonotype: This could be a read error, since a much larger clone is one nucleotide away. The chain recombines TRBV5-1 with TRBJ2-7, with 8 bases aligning to TRBD1. There are 14 residues in the CDR3. The germline gives CDR1 SGHRS, CDR2 YFSETQ. The CDR3 region has the DNA TGCGTCAGCAGCTTGGACAGGGATGGCTACGAGCAGTACTTC. Protein sequence: CVSSLDRDGYEQYF.